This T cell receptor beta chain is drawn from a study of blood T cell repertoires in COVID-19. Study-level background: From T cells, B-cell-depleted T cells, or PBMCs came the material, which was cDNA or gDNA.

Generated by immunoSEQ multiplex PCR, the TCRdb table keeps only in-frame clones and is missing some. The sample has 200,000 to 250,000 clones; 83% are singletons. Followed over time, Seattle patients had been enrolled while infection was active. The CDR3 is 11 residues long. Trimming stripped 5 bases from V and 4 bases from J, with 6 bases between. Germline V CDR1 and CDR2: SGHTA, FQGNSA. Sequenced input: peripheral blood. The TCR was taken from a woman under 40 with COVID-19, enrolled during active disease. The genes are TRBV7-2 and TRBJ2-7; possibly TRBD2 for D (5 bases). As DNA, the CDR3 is TGTGCCAGCAGCCGACTATACGAGCAGTACTTC. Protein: CASSRLYEQYF. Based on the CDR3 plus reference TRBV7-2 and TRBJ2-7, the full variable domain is GAGVSQSPSNKVTEKGKDVELRCDPISGHTALYWYRQSLGQGLEFLIYFQGNSAPDKSGLPSDRFSAERTGGSVSTLTIQRTQQEDSAVYLCASSRLYEQYFGPGTRLTVT.